One and the same sample provided the 28 T cell receptor beta chains below, sequenced in a study of blood T cell repertoires in COVID-19. Generated by immunoSEQ multiplex PCR, the TCRdb table keeps only in-frame clones and is missing some. The repertoire consists of 52,000 or so clones, with about 75% occurring once and the leading ten covering 22%. Material: peripheral blood. The receptors were sampled from a man aged 45-65 years with active or convalescent COVID-19.

CDR3 in amino acids: CAWSADRVSEKLFF. The CDR3 DNA reads as TGTGCCTGGAGCGCTGACAGGGTTAGTGAAAAACTGTTTTTT. The chain couples TRBV30 to TRBJ1-4, with TRBD1 matching over 7 bases. Per the germline V gene, CDR1 is GTSNPN and CDR2 is SVGIG (reference sequence). CDR3 length: 14 amino acids. After removal of 3 bases from V and 7 bases from J, the junction contained 8 bases not matched to a gene.

The chain links TRBV29-1 to TRBJ2-7; possible D gene TRBD1, 6 bases. The CDR3 has 13 residues. The germline gives CDR1 SQVTM, CDR2 ANQGSEA. V was trimmed by 6 bases and J by 7 bases, leaving 19 bases between them. For the CDR3, the DNA is TGCAGCGTGTGGGGACACCAAGAGGGGGAGCAGTACTTC. Its protein product is CSVWGHQEGEQYF.

V usage is TRBV19 and J usage is TRBJ2-3; tentative D call: TRBD2 (5 bases). This CDR3 has 14 residues. From germline, CDR1 is LNHDA and CDR2 SQIVND (reference sequence). The V gene lost 1 base and the J gene lost 1 base, with 6 bases spanning the gap. The CDR3 DNA reads TGTGCCAGTAGTATAGCAGCGGGCACAGATACGCAGTATTTT. Protein sequence: CASSIAAGTDTQYF.

V usage is TRBV10-1 and J usage is TRBJ1-6; maybe TRBD1 (6 bases). V was shortened by 5 bases and J by 7 bases, with 9 bases between the two germline ends. Per germline, CDR1 WNHNN and CDR2 SYGVQD (reference sequence). The CDR3 sequence is 13 residues long. The CDR3, as DNA: TGCGCCAGCAGTAATACAGGGAATTCACCCCTCCACTTT. It specifies CASSNTGNSPLHF.

This rearrangement joins TRBV7-9 to TRBJ1-6; a possible D gene is TRBD1 (6 bases). There are 14 residues in the CDR3. The V gene's germline CDR1 is SEHNR and CDR2 FQNEAQ (reference sequence). Trimming removed 3 bases from V and 6 bases from J, with 9 bases in between. The CDR3 coding sequence is TGTGCCAGCAGCTTTAGGGGGATTAATTCACCCCTCCACTTT. It specifies CASSFRGINSPLHF.

The chain recombines TRBV6-5 with TRBJ2-7; 9 bases line up with TRBD2. The CDR3 totals 14 residues. Germline CDR1 is MNHEY and CDR2 is SVGAGI. V was clipped by 8 bases and J by 1 base; unmatched bases: 6. The CDR3 DNA follows: TGTGCCAGCCACGTTAGCGGGAGTTCCTACGAGCAGTACTTC. It yields the protein CASHVSGSSYEQYF.

This clone was detected once. V and J are TRBV5-1 and TRBJ2-2; TRBD2 aligns across 11 bases. The CDR3 has 17 residues. CDR1 and CDR2 (germline): SGHRS, YFSETQ. The trim removed 1 base at V and 6 bases at J, leaving 8 bases unmatched. In DNA form, the CDR3 reads TGCGCCAGCAGCTTGCTAGCGGGAGGTAGTACTCCCGGGGAGCTGTTTTTT. Protein sequence: CASSLLAGGSTPGELFF.

This clone was counted once. The chain is built from TRBV11-2 and TRBJ2-3; D is unresolved. With 0 bases removed from V and 0 bases from J, the gap between germline ends came to 7 bases. CDR1 is SGHAT and CDR2 is FQNNGV in the germline V gene. The CDR3 has 15 amino acids. The CDR3 nucleotides read TGTGCCAGCAGCTTAGATCCGAGTAGCACAGATACGCAGTATTTT. Amino acid sequence: CASSLDPSSTDTQYF.

The V call is TRBV5-1, the J call TRBJ1-1, with D tentatively TRBD1 (6 bases). Deletions cut 4 bases from V and 0 bases from J, with 10 bases between. Germline lookup yields CDR1 SGHRS and CDR2 YFSETQ. CDR3 length equals 14 residues. CDR3 coding DNA: TGCGCCAGCAGCCAAGGACAGCTGAACACTGAAGCTTTCTTT. Translated, it gives CASSQGQLNTEAFF.

This chain connects TRBV6-5 to TRBJ1-1; D unresolved. V lost 0 bases, J lost 4 bases, and 9 bases lay in between. The CDR3 sequence is 14 residues long. The germline V gene has CDR1 MNHEY and CDR2 SVGAGI. CDR3 sequence reads: CASSYSGRGTEAFF. The CDR3 DNA reads TGTGCCAGCAGTTACTCGGGTCGAGGCACTGAAGCTTTCTTT.

The rearrangement uses TRBV7-6 and TRBJ2-3; TRBD2 aligns across 7 bases. Unmatched junction bases numbered 9, after V lost 8 bases and J lost 1 base. CDR1 and CDR2 from the germline V gene are SGHVS and FNYEAQ. The CDR3 spans 15 residues. DNA for the CDR3: TGTGCCAGCGGCAAAACTAGCGTCGGCACAGATACGCAGTATTTT. Its protein is CASGKTSVGTDTQYF.

This clone was seen only once. The gene calls are TRBV15 and TRBJ2-1; the match to TRBD2 covers 14 bases. The CDR3 is made up of 16 amino acids. V was pared by 3 bases and J by 6 bases, with 4 bases of the junction left unmatched. Germline lookup yields CDR1 LNHNV and CDR2 YYDKDF (reference sequence). In DNA, the CDR3 is TGTGCCACCAGCAGGGGCGGGACTAGCGGGAGCAATGAGCAGTTCTTC. As protein: CATSRGGTSGSNEQFF.

As for this clone: Additional DNA sequences in this sample encode the identical CDR3. The V call is TRBV19, the J call TRBJ1-1, with 7 positions matching TRBD1. CDR3 length equals 14 residues. The ends lost 3 bases at V and 0 bases at J; junction bases unmatched: 1. Looked up from germline, CDR1 is LNHDA and CDR2 is SQIVND (reference sequence). The CDR3 sequence is CASSITGVNTEAFF. As DNA, the CDR3 is TGTGCCAGTAGTATTACAGGGGTGAACACTGAAGCTTTCTTT.

The V call is TRBV12-3 or TRBV12-4, the J call TRBJ1-1, with TRBD1 matching 8 bases. Trimming removed 6 bases from V and 4 bases from J; junction bases left unmatched: 4. The CDR3 consists of 13 residues. CDR3 protein: CASSWTGSTEAFF. Here the CDR3 DNA reads TGTGCCAGCAGCTGGACAGGGAGCACTGAAGCTTTCTTT.

The gene calls are TRBV6-5 and TRBJ2-7; 11 nucleotides align to TRBD2. The CDR3 consists of 14 residues. Germline CDR1 and CDR2: MNHEY and SVGAGI. With 7 bases clipped from V and 1 base from J, the junction kept 3 bases outside the gene matches. CDR3 loop: CASMPSGRSYEQYF. For the CDR3, the DNA is TGTGCCAGCATGCCTAGCGGGAGGTCCTACGAGCAGTACTTC.

The gene calls are TRBV2 and TRBJ1-5; 7 bases match TRBD1. CDR3 length equals 16 residues. Germline values: CDR1 SNHLY, CDR2 FYNNEI. V trimming: 2 bases; J trimming: 5 bases; junction bases outside the gene matches: 9. CDR3 sequence: CASSESGRGNHQPQHF. The DNA for the CDR3 is TGTGCCAGCAGTGAATCAGGCAGGGGGAACCATCAGCCCCAGCATTTT.

This chain links TRBV12-5 with TRBJ1-1; D is unresolved. The V end lost 1 base, the J end lost 1 base, and 4 bases lay between the germline ends. Germline V gene sequence: CDR1 LGHNT, CDR2 FRNRAP. CDR3 length: 13 amino acids. The CDR3 loop is CASGLAGNTEAFF. The CDR3 nucleotides are TGTGCTAGTGGTTTGGCAGGGAACACTGAAGCTTTCTTT.

The rearrangement links TRBV5-1 to TRBJ1-1; D possibly corresponds to TRBD1 (6 bases). Germline CDR1 SGHRS, CDR2 YFSETQ. The CDR3 has 14 residues. V dropped 3 bases and J dropped 0 bases, with 9 bases sitting between them. In nucleotides, the CDR3 is TGCGCCAGCAGCTGGGGACATGTGAACACTGAAGCTTTCTTT. This codes for CASSWGHVNTEAFF.

This sequence joins TRBV6-5 and TRBJ1-5, with D possibly TRBD1 on 5 matching bases. Deletions cut 6 bases from V and 6 bases from J, with 12 bases between. CDR1 and CDR2 (germline): MNHEY, SVGAGI. This CDR3 has 13 residues. In nucleotides, the CDR3 is TGTGCCAGCAGGGGGGAGGGAAGTCAGCCCCAGCATTTT. Encoded protein: CASRGEGSQPQHF.

This clone was picked up one time. This sequence joins TRBV27 and TRBJ2-7; D gene uncertain. Germline lookup yields CDR1 MNHEY and CDR2 SMNVEV (reference sequence). The CDR3 sequence is 12 residues long. The V and J ends lost 5 bases and 1 base respectively, with 6 bases between them. The CDR3 DNA sequence: TGTGCCAGCAGTCCGGGTTCCTACGAGCAGTACTTC. This encodes CASSPGSYEQYF.

The CDR3 DNA reads as TGTGCCAGCAGCTTGGATCCCACTAGCTCCTACGAGCAGTACTTC. This translates into CASSLDPTSSYEQYF. This sequence joins TRBV5-4 and TRBJ2-7; D may be TRBD2 (5 bases). Germline loops: CDR1 SGHNT, CDR2 YYREEE (reference sequence). This CDR3 region has 15 residues. Trimming pared 0 bases from V and 0 bases from J, leaving 10 bases between.

The rearrangement uses TRBV19 and TRBJ2-7; D is ambiguous. CDR1 and CDR2 (germline): LNHDA, SQIVND (reference sequence). The length of the CDR3 is 13 residues. V was trimmed by 4 bases and J by 4 bases, leaving 11 bases between them. The CDR3 spells CASSSGKTYEQYF. The CDR3 DNA reads as TGTGCCAGTAGTAGCGGAAAGACTTACGAGCAGTACTTC.

This chain links TRBV25-1 with TRBJ2-5; D might be TRBD2 (6 bases). Germline V gene sequence: CDR1 MGHDK, CDR2 SYGVNS. The V gene lost 6 bases and the J gene lost 0 bases, with 14 bases spanning the gap. This CDR3 is 15 amino acids long. The CDR3 protein is CASRDTGSYQETQYF. The CDR3 nucleotides are TGTGCCAGCAGGGATACCGGGAGCTACCAAGAGACCCAGTACTTC.

The V and J genes are TRBV18 and TRBJ1-4, with TRBD1 matching over 12 bases. Trimming removed 0 bases from V and 5 bases from J; junction bases left unmatched: 4. The CDR3 loop spans 17 amino acids. Germline CDR1 is KGHSH and CDR2 is LQKENI. Written as DNA, the CDR3 is TGTGCCAGCTCACCACCGGGACAGGGGGCGAGAAATGAAAAACTGTTTTTT. Its translation is CASSPPGQGARNEKLFF.

The genes are TRBV19 and TRBJ2-6; 8 nucleotides match TRBD1. V lost 5 bases to trimming and J lost 0 bases; unmatched junction nucleotides: 9. The CDR3 is 18 amino acids. Germline assignment: CDR1 LNHDA and CDR2 SQIVND (reference sequence). CDR3 sequence reads: CASSSRTGRSSGANVLTF. The CDR3 region has the DNA TGTGCCAGTAGTTCGAGGACAGGGAGGAGCTCTGGGGCCAACGTCCTGACTTTC.

This sequence joins TRBV19 and TRBJ2-7; TRBD1 might be the D (6 bases). The germline V and J ends were trimmed by 5 bases and 6 bases, with 14 bases remaining between them. Germline V gene data show CDR1 as LNHDA and CDR2 as SQIVND (reference sequence). The CDR3 extends over 13 amino acids. CDR3 amino acids: CASSLQGLGEQYF. The CDR3 coding sequence is TGTGCCAGTAGTCTACAGGGATTGGGCGAGCAGTACTTC.

The chain joins TRBV2 to TRBJ2-6; TRBD2 agrees at 10 bases. J was trimmed by 1 base and V by 7 bases; bases with no gene match: 10. Germline assignment: CDR1 SNHLY and CDR2 FYNNEI. The CDR3 has 18 residues. In DNA form, the CDR3 reads TGTGCCAGCAATGTACTGCTAGCGGGGGAGTCTGGGGCCAACGTCCTGACTTTC. Amino acid sequence: CASNVLLAGESGANVLTF.

This chain connects TRBV2 to TRBJ1-4; a weak D match, TRBD1 (5 bases). This CDR3 comprises 14 residues. Germline V gene lookup returns CDR1 SNHLY and CDR2 FYNNEI. V lost 7 bases and J 0 bases, leaving 9 bases between the germline ends. The CDR3 is CASIRQPTNEKLFF. CDR3 in DNA: TGTGCCAGCATAAGACAGCCAACTAATGAAAAACTGTTTTTT.